Listed below are T cell receptor beta chains from one sample, sequenced in a study of T cells in tumors and immune-related adverse events. Profiled with immunoSEQ multiplex PCR; TCRdb holds only in-frame clones, not every one. The sample holds about 7,300 clones, 94% seen once. Sequencing was performed on lymph node tissue, taken from a patient treated with anti-PD-1 therapy. All receptors come from a female donor with metastatic renal cell carcinoma. Both conserved end residues are part of each CDR3. The D gene is left open where the match is weak. Not all rows give a size; the values are once, few, many and, for expanded clones, a class.

D | J | V | size | CDR3 | DNA
. | TRBJ1-1 | TRBV30 | . | CAWSDSNTEAFF | TGTGCCTGGAGTGACAGCAACACTGAAGCTTTCTTT
TRBD1 | TRBJ2-7 | TRBV6-5 | . | CASSYGTGTYEQYF | TGTGCCAGCAGTTACGGGACAGGGACCTACGAGCAGTACTTC
. | TRBJ2-5 | TRBV5-4 | . | CASSLGLPQETQYF | TGTGCCAGCAGCTTGGGTCTACCCCAAGAGACCCAGTACTTC
. | TRBJ2-3 | TRBV4-1 | once | CASSQERSWRSRTDTQYF | TGCGCCAGCAGCCAAGAGAGGAGCTGGAGGTCACGCACAGATACGCAGTATTTT
. | TRBJ2-5 | TRBV27 | . | CASSSGRQAQYF | TGTGCCAGCAGTTCCGGCCGGCAGGCCCAGTACTTC
TRBD1 | TRBJ2-2 | TRBV5-1 | . | CASSPTQGASGELFF | TGCGCCAGCAGCCCGACTCAGGGGGCAAGCGGGGAGCTGTTTTTT
. | TRBJ2-1 | TRBV7-6 | . | CASSHRDLYNEQFF | TGTGCCAGCAGTCATCGGGACCTATACAATGAGCAGTTCTTC
. | TRBJ1-2 | TRBV7-9 | . | CASSFGAAPDGYTF | TGTGCCAGCAGCTTTGGGGCCGCCCCGGATGGCTACACCTTC
. | TRBJ2-5 | TRBV12-5 | . | CASGLARDGGETQYF | TGTGCTAGTGGGCTTGCCAGGGACGGGGGTGAGACCCAGTACTTC
. | TRBJ1-5 | TRBV7-8 | . | CASSPGLFGNQPQHF | TGTGCCAGCAGCCCGGGACTTTTTGGCAATCAGCCCCAGCATTTT
. | TRBJ2-7 | TRBV5-1 | . | CASSLEGPRKHYEQYF | TGCGCCAGCAGCTTGGAAGGACCGAGGAAACACTACGAGCAGTACTTC
TRBD1 | TRBJ2-2 | TRBV7-8 | . | CASSLAPGQANTGELFF | TGTGCCAGCAGCTTAGCCCCGGGACAGGCCAACACCGGGGAGCTGTTTTTT